This is a list of T cell receptor beta chains from one sample in a study of technical replicates of blood from a few donors. Assay used: immunoSEQ multiplex PCR; TCRdb lists only in-frame clones, some missing. This sample has 95,000 or so clones; roughly 96% occur once, and the top ten carry around 0.3%. Sequenced: T cells isolated from PBMCs. The source is a human donor in good health. Both conserved end residues are part of each CDR3. The order of the fields is CDR3 length, V gene, CDR3 protein.

length: 13; V: TRBV19; CDR3: CASSISGAGELFF
length: 11; V: TRBV2; CDR3: CASIRGYEQYF
length: 17; V: TRBV9; CDR3: CASSHGDSGGGTYEQYF
length: 13; V: TRBV25-1; CDR3: CASSLRQSYGYTF
length: 17; V: TRBV19; CDR3: CASSDGGRRGGEETQYF
length: 13; V: TRBV2; CDR3: CASSEVGVTEAFF
length: 17; V: TRBV7-2; CDR3: CASSSMGQLATNEKLFF
length: 12; V: TRBV6-1; CDR3: CASSEFQNEQFF
length: 14; V: TRBV5-4; CDR3: CASSLAGELYEQYF
length: 13; V: TRBV7-3; CDR3: CASSLNRDTEAFF
length: 16; V: TRBV7-3; CDR3: CASSSAGSGSFDEQFF
length: 15; V: TRBV6-1; CDR3: CASTATGGRWSEQFF
length: 12; V: TRBV6-1; CDR3: CASSGSSYEQYF
length: 14; V: TRBV2; CDR3: CASLTGQGVDGYTF
length: 14; V: TRBV5-1; CDR3: CASSSAGVVNEQYF
length: 12; V: TRBV7-3; CDR3: CASSQTSGRKYF
length: 14; V: TRBV19; CDR3: CAVGGLAGYNEQFF
length: 14; V: TRBV11-3; CDR3: CASRRQGTNEKLFF
length: 12; V: TRBV7-3; CDR3: CASSKGAAEAFF
length: 12; V: TRBV7-2; CDR3: CASSLGEYGYTF
length: 15; V: TRBV11-2; CDR3: CASSTFRDRVYEQYF
length: 16; V: TRBV2; CDR3: CASSLMTSDNTDTQYF
length: 16; V: TRBV5-6; CDR3: CASRFGLAGYTDTQYF
length: 14; V: TRBV19; CDR3: CASSIRDYNQPQHF
length: 14; V: TRBV4-2; CDR3: CASSHDREGPEQFF
length: 15; V: TRBV28; CDR3: CASSPKDGTTNEQFF
length: 13; V: TRBV27; CDR3: CASSRGGADTQYF
length: 15; V: TRBV19; CDR3: CASSTLDRGHQPQHF
length: 13; V: TRBV27; CDR3: CASSFQRGYEQYF
length: 18; V: TRBV4-2; CDR3: CASSQVLLQDIANYGYTF
length: 15; V: TRBV7-8; CDR3: CASSLGQFSGNTIYF
length: 12; V: TRBV27; CDR3: CASSSTGLHYTF
length: 13; V: TRBV7-9; CDR3: CASSHRDRYGYTF
length: 15; V: TRBV7-6; CDR3: CASSFDWGGQETQYF
length: 19; V: TRBV4-1; CDR3: CASSQESGAGRSLNTEAFF
length: 13; V: TRBV6-5; CDR3: CASSLQQTDTQYF
length: 15; V: TRBV27; CDR3: CASASGSGMYNEQFF
length: 18; V: TRBV9; CDR3: CASSVAPSGRSGANVLTF
length: 11; V: TRBV5-6; CDR3: CASKTGGGYTF
length: 16; V: TRBV19; CDR3: CASSIWGGASYNEQFF
length: 13; V: TRBV7-3; CDR3: CASSRGGAHEQYF
length: 12; V: TRBV6-5; CDR3: CASRTGQTGAFF
length: 13; V: TRBV9; CDR3: CASNRGGANEQFF
length: 13; V: TRBV9; CDR3: CASSVGQWYEQYF
length: 13; V: TRBV2; CDR3: CASNQGLVRGYTF
length: 11; V: TRBV30; CDR3: CAWSFVNEQFF
length: 14; V: TRBV2; CDR3: CASSRTGTNYGYTF
length: 15; V: TRBV11-3; CDR3: CASSLVSGSYNEQFF